What follows is one TCR beta chain and its context. Its specificity is not known. Isolation of CD4+ and CD8+ T cells from PBMCs was achieved by sorting. This sample was taken from a study of CD8+ T cells in alopecia areata. RNA was extracted and reverse transcribed into cDNA as the sequencing template. Some clones are missing from TCRdb's copy, which holds only in-frame ones; the method was immunoSEQ multiplex PCR. Seen here are under 250,000 clones, 56% observed once, and the top ten hold roughly 5.3%. This CDR3 is built from 16 residues. With V trimmed by 5 bases and J by 5 bases, 13 bases remained unmatched. The germline gives CDR1 SGHVS, CDR2 FQNEAQ. Regarding the study as a whole: Sharing of TCR sequences between patients (possibly for HLA-related reasons) was less clear than in mice. Sequence data from scalp samples additionally include resident alphabeta T cells of normal skin.

This TCR was sampled from a human donor in good health. The rearrangement links TRBV7-8 to TRBJ2-7; 9 bases map to TRBD1. Sequencing was done on a sample of CD8+ T cells sorted from blood. CDR3 region: CASSTFPGTGLNEQYF. CDR3 coding DNA: TGTGCCAGCAGCACCTTCCCCGGGACAGGGCTGAACGAGCAGTACTTC.